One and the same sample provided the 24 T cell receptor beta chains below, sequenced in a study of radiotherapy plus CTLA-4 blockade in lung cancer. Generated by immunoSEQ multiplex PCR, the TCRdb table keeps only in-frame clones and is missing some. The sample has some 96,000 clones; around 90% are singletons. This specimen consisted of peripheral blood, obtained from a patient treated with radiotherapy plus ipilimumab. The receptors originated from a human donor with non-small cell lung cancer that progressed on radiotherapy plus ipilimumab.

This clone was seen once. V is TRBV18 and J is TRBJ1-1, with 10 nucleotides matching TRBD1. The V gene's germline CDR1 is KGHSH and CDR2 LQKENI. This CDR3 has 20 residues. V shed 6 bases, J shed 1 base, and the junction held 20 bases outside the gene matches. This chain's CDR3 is CASSPSLGTGVYWANTEAFF. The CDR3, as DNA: TGTGCCAGCTCGCCTTCTCTCGGGACAGGGGTATATTGGGCGAACACTGAAGCTTTCTTT.

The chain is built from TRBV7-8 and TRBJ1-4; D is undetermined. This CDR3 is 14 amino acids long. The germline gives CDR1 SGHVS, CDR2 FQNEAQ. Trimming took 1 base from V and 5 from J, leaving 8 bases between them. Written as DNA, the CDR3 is TGTGCCAGCAGCTTAGGAGTCAAAAATGAAAAACTGTTTTTT. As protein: CASSLGVKNEKLFF.

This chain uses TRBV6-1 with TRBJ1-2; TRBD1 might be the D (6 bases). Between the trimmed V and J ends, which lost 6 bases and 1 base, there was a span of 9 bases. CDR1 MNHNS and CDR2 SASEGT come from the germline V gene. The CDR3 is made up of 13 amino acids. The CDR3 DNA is TGTGCCAGCAGGACGGACAGTAACTATGGCTACACCTTC. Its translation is CASRTDSNYGYTF.

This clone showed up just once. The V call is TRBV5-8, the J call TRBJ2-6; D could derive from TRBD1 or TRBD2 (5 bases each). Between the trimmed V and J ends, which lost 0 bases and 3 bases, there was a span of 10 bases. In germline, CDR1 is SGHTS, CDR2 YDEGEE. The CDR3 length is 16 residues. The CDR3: CASSLGETVGANVLTF. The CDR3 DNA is TGTGCCAGCAGCTTGGGGGAGACAGTTGGGGCCAACGTCCTGACTTTC.

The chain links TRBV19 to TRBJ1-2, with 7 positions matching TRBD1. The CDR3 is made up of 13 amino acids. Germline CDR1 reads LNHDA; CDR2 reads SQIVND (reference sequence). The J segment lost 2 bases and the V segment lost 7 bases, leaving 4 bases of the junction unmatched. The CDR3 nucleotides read TGTGCCAGTAACAGGGGCCAGAACTATGGCTACACCTTC. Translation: CASNRGQNYGYTF.

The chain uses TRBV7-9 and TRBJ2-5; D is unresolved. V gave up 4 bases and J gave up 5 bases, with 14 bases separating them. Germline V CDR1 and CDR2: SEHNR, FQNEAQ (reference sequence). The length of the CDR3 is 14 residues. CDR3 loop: CASSSTPGRETQYF. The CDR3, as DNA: TGTGCCAGCAGCTCTACCCCGGGCCGGGAGACCCAGTACTTC.

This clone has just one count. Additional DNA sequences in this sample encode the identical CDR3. CDR3 sequence (DNA): TGTGCCAGCAGCTTAGGGGACAGTACTTACGAGCAGTACTTC. Translated: CASSLGDSTYEQYF. The chain couples TRBV7-9 to TRBJ2-7, with 7 bases that match TRBD1. Germline CDR1 reads SEHNR; CDR2 reads FQNEAQ (reference sequence). The CDR3 runs to 14 residues. J lost 4 bases, V lost 1 base, and 4 bases had no gene match. Variable domain in full (rest from reference TRBV7-9 and TRBJ2-7): DTGVSQNPRHKITKRGQNVTFRCDPISEHNRLYWYRQTLGQGPEFLTYFQNEAQLEKSRLLSDRFSAERPKGSFSTLEIQRTEQGDSAMYLCASSLGDSTYEQYFGPGTRLTVT.

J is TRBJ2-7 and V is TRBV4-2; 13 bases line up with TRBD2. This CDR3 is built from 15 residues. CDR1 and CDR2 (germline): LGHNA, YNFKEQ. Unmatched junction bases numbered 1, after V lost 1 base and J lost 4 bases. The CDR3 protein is CASSQGTSGGYEQYF. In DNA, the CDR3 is TGTGCCAGCAGCCAAGGGACTAGCGGGGGATACGAGCAGTACTTC.

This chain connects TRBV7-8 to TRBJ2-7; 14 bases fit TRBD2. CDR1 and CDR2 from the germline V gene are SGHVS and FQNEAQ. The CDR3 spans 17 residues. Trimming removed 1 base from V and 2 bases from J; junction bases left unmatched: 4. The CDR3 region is CASSLGLAGGPAYEQYF. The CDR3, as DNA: TGTGCCAGCAGCTTAGGACTAGCGGGAGGGCCGGCCTACGAGCAGTACTTC.

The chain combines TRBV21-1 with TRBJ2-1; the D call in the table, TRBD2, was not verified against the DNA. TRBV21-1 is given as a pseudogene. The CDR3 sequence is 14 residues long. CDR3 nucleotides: TGTGCCAGCAGCATGGGGACTAGCGGGAGATTGGAGTTCTTC. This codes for CASSMGTSGRLEFF.

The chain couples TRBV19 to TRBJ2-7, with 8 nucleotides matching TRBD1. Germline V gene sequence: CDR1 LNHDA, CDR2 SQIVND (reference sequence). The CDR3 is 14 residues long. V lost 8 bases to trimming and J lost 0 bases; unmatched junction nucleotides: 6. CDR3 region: CASLTTGVSYEQYF. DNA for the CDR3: TGTGCCAGTCTCACGACAGGGGTCTCCTACGAGCAGTACTTC. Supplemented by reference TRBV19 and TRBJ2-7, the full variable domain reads DGGITQSPKYLFRKEGQNVTLSCEQNLNHDAMYWYRQDPGQGLRLIYYSQIVNDFQKGDIAEGYSVSREKKESFPLTVTSAQKNPTAFYLCASLTTGVSYEQYFGPGTRLTVT.

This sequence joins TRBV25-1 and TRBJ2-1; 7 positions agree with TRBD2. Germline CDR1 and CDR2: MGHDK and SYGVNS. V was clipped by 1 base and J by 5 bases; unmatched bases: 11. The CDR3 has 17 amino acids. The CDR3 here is CASSESWASGLDNEQFF. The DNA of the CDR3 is TGTGCCAGCAGTGAATCTTGGGCTAGCGGACTAGACAATGAGCAGTTCTTC. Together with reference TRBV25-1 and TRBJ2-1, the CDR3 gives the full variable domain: EADIYQTPRYLVIGTGKKITLECSQTMGHDKMYWYQQDPGMELHLIHYSYGVNSTEKGDLSSESTVSRIRTEHFPLTLESARPSHTSQYLCASSESWASGLDNEQFFGPGTRLTVL.

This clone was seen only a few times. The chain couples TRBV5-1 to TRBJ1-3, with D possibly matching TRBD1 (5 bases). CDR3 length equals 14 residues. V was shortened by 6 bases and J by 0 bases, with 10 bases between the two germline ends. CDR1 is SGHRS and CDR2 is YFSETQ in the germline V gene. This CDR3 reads CASTVGDSGNTIYF. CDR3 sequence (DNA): TGCGCCAGCACCGTGGGGGACTCTGGAAACACCATATATTTT.

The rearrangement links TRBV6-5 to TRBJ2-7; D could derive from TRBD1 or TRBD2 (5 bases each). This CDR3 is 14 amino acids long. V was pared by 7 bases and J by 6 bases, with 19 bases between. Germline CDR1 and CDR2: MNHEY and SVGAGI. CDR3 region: CASMGSGAKGEQYF. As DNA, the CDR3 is TGTGCCAGCATGGGCTCCGGGGCTAAGGGCGAGCAGTACTTC.

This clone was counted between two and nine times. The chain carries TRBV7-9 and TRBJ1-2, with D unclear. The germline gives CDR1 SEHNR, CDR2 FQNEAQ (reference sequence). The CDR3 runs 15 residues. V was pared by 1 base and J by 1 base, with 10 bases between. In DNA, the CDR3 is TGTGCCAGCAGCTTAGGGGTTGGCGATAACTATGGCTACACCTTC. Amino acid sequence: CASSLGVGDNYGYTF. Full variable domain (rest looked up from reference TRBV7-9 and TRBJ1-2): DTGVSQNPRHKITKRGQNVTFRCDPISEHNRLYWYRQTLGQGPEFLTYFQNEAQLEKSRLLSDRFSAERPKGSFSTLEIQRTEQGDSAMYLCASSLGVGDNYGYTFGSGTRLTVV.

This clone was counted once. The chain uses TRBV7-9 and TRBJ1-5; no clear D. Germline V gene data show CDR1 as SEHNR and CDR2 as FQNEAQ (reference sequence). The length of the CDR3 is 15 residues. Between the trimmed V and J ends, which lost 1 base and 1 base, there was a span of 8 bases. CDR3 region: CASSLGDDSNQPQHF. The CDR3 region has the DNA TGTGCCAGCAGCTTAGGTGACGACAGCAATCAGCCCCAGCATTTT.

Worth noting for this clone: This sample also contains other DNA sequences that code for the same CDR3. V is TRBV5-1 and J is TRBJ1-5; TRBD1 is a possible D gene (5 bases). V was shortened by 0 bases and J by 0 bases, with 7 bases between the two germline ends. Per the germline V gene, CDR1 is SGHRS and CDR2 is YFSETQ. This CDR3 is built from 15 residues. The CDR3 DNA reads TGCGCCAGCAGCTTGGCCGGGGGTAGCAATCAGCCCCAGCATTTT. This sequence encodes CASSLAGGSNQPQHF.

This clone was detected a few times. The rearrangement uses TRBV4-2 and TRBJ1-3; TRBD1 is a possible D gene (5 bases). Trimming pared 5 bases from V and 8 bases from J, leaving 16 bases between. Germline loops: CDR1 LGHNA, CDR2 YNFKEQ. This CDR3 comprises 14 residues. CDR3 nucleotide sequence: TGTGCCAGCAGCTCCAGGACGGGGCACGACACCATATATTTT. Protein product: CASSSRTGHDTIYF.

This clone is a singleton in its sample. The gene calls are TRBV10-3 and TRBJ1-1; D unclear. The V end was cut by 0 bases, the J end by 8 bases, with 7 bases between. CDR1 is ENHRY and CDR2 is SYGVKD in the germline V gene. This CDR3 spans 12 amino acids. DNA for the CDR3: TGTGCCATCAGTGAGTCGAATGGGGAAGCTTTCTTT. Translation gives CAISESNGEAFF.

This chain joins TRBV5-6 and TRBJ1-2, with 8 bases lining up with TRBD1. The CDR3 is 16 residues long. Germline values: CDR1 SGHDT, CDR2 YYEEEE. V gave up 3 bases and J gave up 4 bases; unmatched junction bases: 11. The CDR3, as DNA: TGTGCCAGCAGCTGGCTCGGACAGGGACAACTCTATGGCTACACCTTC. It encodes CASSWLGQGQLYGYTF.

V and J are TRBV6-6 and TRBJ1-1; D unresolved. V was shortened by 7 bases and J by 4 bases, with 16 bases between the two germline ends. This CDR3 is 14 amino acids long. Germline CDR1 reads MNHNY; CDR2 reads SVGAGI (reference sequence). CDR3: CASTPGRESTEAFF. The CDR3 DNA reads TGTGCCAGCACCCCTGGACGGGAGAGCACTGAAGCTTTCTTT.

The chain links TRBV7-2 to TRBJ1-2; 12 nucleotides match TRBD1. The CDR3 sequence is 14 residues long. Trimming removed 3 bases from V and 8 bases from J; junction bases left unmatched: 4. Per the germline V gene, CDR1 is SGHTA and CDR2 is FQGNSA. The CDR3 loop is CASSFRDRGRGYTF. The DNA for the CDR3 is TGTGCCAGCAGCTTCCGGGACAGGGGGCGAGGCTACACCTTC.

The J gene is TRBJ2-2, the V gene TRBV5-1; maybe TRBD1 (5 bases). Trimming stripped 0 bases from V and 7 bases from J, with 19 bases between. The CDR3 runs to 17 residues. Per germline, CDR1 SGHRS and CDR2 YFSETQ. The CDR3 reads CASSLEGVPMGIGELFF. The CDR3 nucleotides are TGCGCCAGCAGCTTGGAAGGGGTCCCTATGGGGATCGGGGAGCTGTTTTTT. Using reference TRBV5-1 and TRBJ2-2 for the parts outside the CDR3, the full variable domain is KAGVTQTPRYLIKTRGQQVTLSCSPISGHRSVSWYQQTPGQGLQFLFEYFSETQRNKGNFPGRFSGRQFSNSRSEMNVSTLELGDSALYLCASSLEGVPMGIGELFFGEGSRLTVL.

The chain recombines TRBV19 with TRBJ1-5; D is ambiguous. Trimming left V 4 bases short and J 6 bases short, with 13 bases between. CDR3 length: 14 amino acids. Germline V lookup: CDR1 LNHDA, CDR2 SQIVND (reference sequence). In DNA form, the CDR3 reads TGTGCCAGTAGTACAGAAAACATAGCTCAGCCCCAGCATTTT. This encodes CASSTENIAQPQHF.